The T cell receptor beta chain described here comes from a study of tumor-infiltrating lymphocytes in localized non-small cell lung cancer. Points from the study as a whole: No T-cell fraction difference was seen between IM1 and IM2 tumors.

Details on this clone: Its antigen remains unidentified. The missing conserved phenylalanine or tryptophan at the end of this CDR3 makes a read error likely. No DNA is shown, since the ends of the CDR3 on it are uncertain; the CDR3 is the one TCRdb lists.

Data came from immunoSEQ multiplex PCR; TCRdb stores just in-frame clones and leaves some out. The sample consists of more than 2,500 clones, around 45% of them appearing once. The CDR3 has 13 residues if both end residues are counted. Germline V lookup: CDR1 GTSNPN, CDR2 SVGIG (reference sequence). The source is a human donor with non-small cell lung cancer. V and J are TRBV30 and TRBJ2-7; the D call of TRBD2 is as the table states it, not checked on the DNA. The sequenced sample consisted of uninvolved lung tissue not adjacent to the tumor. The CDR3 reads CAWSADPTSPPTL.